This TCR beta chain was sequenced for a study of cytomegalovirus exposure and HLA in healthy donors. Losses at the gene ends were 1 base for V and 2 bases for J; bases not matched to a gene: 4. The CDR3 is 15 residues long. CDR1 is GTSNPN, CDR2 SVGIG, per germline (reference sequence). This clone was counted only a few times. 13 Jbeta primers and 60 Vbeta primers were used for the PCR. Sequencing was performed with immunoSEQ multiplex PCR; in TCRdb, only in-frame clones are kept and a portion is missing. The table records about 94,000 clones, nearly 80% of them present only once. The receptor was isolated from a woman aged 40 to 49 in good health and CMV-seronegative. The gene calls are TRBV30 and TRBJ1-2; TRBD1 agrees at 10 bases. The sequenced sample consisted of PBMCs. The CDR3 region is CAWSAGTGDNYGYTF. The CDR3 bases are TGTGCCTGGAGTGCCGGGACAGGGGACAACTATGGCTACACCTTC.